Sequencing of this TCR beta chain was carried out in a study of CD8+ T cells in alopecia areata. Study as a whole: Donors of skin were C3H/HeJ mice aged about 6-12 months with spontaneous alopecia, and recipients were roughly 7-11-week-old female C3H/HeJ mice.

Notes on the study in general: Against the mouse data, patients shared TCRs less clearly, possibly for HLA reasons. Normal scalp showed lower clonality than lesional scalp, especially alopecia totalis/universalis.

The table lists this clone with a few counts. What it binds is unknown. The genes are named according to mouse. The read halts 4 residues ahead of the CDR3 end, with the missing end drawn from the germline J gene. Germline-derived CDR1 and CDR2 are SNHLY and FYNGKV (reference sequence). This CDR3 spans 18 amino acids. Germline trimming cut 1 base from V and 2 bases from J; bases unmatched to any gene: 7. Following RNA extraction, reverse transcription yielded cDNA that acted as the sequencing template. Generated by immunoSEQ multiplex PCR, the TCRdb table keeps only in-frame clones and is missing some. This repertoire holds around 110,000 clones, and none appear only once.

The sample taken for sequencing was lesional skin. The chain employs TRBV3 and TRBJ2-3; the match to TRBD2 covers 12 bases. This receptor was identified in a C3H/HeJ mouse with alopecia areata. Strain haplotype at MHC: H2-k. CDR3 loop: CASSLEGTGGLDAETLYF. The CDR3 bases that were read are TGTGCCAGCAGCTTAGAGGGGACTGGGGGGCTCGATGCAGAA. Full variable domain (rest looked up from reference TRBV3 and TRBJ2-3): GPKVLQIPSHQIIDMGQMVTLNCDPVSNHLYFYWYKQILGQQMEFLVNFYNGKVMEKSKLFKDQFSVERPDGSYFTLKIQPTALEDSAVYFCASSLEGTGGLDAETLYFGSGTRLTVL.